This T cell receptor beta chain was recorded in a study of cytomegalovirus exposure and HLA in healthy donors. Germline loops: CDR1 SEHNR, CDR2 FQNEAQ (reference sequence). The CDR3 totals 16 residues. J lost 4 bases, V lost 6 bases, and 14 bases had no gene match. PCR was performed using 60 Vbeta and 13 Jbeta primers. Clones were sequenced by immunoSEQ multiplex PCR, and TCRdb holds only the in-frame ones, with some missing. The sample records about 200,000 clones, approximately 80% being singletons. The chain recombines TRBV7-9 with TRBJ1-2, with 7 bases aligning to TRBD1. This TCR derives from a man younger than 40 in good health and CMV-seronegative. Sequencing was done on a sample of PBMCs. CDR3 coding DNA: TGTGCCAGCAGTTTGACCGGGGACAGACCCCTCTATGGCTACACCTTC. The encoded protein is CASSLTGDRPLYGYTF.